This T cell receptor beta chain comes out of a study of blood T cell repertoires in COVID-19 (dated by TCRdb to about 2020). In the study overall: The collaborator samples originated in the United States, Italy and Spain and spanned the acute and convalescent phases of COVID-19. The sample metadata nearly always contained a de-identified subject ID, COVID-19 status, age in years and sex. Deeply sampled blood TCRbeta repertoires from subjects exposed to, actively infected with, or recovered from COVID-19 were included in the dataset. Where available, HLA class I and class II types were taken from metadata supplied by the sample provider and were not determined by assay-based typing. The material from the prospective study consisted of cDNA or gDNA derived from T cells, B-cell-depleted T cells, or PBMCs. The repertoires were released in a freely available public database intended as a resource for research on the immune response to SARS-CoV-2. The samples were drawn from two sources: the first 160 participants of the ongoing ImmuneRACE study, and 1,000 to 1,500 subjects contributed by 6 global collaborators. On the study overall, not on this receptor specifically: The quantity of clinical and demographic metadata differed by source and by participant and was supplied without curation.

From cysteine to phenylalanine, the CDR3 is 15 amino acids long. Kept here is only the CDR3 DNA, which spans 45 bases and is read in frame from base 1. The germline V gene yields SGHTA for CDR1 and FQGTGA for CDR2. The germline V and J ends show losses of 4 bases and 4 bases respectively, and no gene match explains 6 bases of the junction. Each collaborating institution followed its own protocols to collect whole blood in K2EDTA tubes. Collaborator samples were shipped for TCRbeta analysis as frozen whole blood, isolated PBMCs, or DNA extracted from either sample type. The sample holds a few counts of this clone. This clone's antigen is unknown. Per-base quality was not reported, and no clone a single base away is much larger than it. TCRbeta CDR3 regions were amplified from genomic DNA using the immunoSEQ Assay, a bias-controlled multiplex PCR. The source study handled its data this way. Within the assay, amplification of reference gene primers was used to estimate how many nucleated cells each sample contained. To quantify the absolute abundance of each unique TCRbeta CDR3 rearrangement, sequence reads were collapsed and filtered. For each sample, productive Simpson clonality was calculated as the square root of Simpson's diversity index across productive rearrangements. TCRdb limited this immuneACCESS table to in-frame rearrangements with V and J called. A share of clones is missing; checked studies link under half to unresolved V genes, and the rest is unexplained. V, J and clone size derive from that table, while D and trimming were established from the DNA sequence. This sample has fewer than 15,000 clones in its table, and around 78% of those were observed once. Approximately 35% of the sample comes from the top ten.

This TCR was sampled from a human donor in a cohort sampled during active COVID-19. The chain employs TRBV7-3 and TRBJ2-2; 7 middle bases align to TRBD1. Sequencing used peripheral blood. The sequenced DNA: TGTGCCAGCAGCTGGGACAGTCCGGGCACCGGGGAGCTGTTTTTT. Its protein is CASSWDSPGTGELFF.